This note documents a single T cell receptor (beta chain) sequence. These data originate in a study of blood T cell repertoires in COVID-19. Study details: Whether acute or convalescent, the COVID-19 samples came from the United States, Italy and Spain.

Per the authors' pipeline: Nucleated cell number was recorded as an estimate derived from reference gene primer amplification. Libraries were prepared by immunoSEQ multiplex PCR; TCRdb keeps only in-frame clonotypes and omits some of them. Clone size and the V and J calls come from that table; the DNA yielded D and trimming. This table holds some 65,000 clones, roughly 92% found once. The ends were cut back, 5 bases at V and 0 bases at J, with 14 bases in the middle. The CDR3 has 16 residues. Per the germline V gene, CDR1 is PRHDT and CDR2 is FYEKMQ (reference sequence). This sequence originates from a man aged 65-85 years with active COVID-19. The V gene is TRBV13, the J gene TRBJ2-4; possible D gene TRBD2, 6 bases. Sequenced input: peripheral blood. The CDR3 nucleotides are TGTGCCAGCAGCCCCCCGGGAGCTTTAGCCAAAAACATTCAGTACTTC. It yields the protein CASSPPGALAKNIQYF.